These 7 T cell receptor beta chains originate from one sample sequenced in a study of T cell responses to AZD1222 COVID-19 vaccine. TCRdb keeps only in-frame clones here, not all; method: immunoSEQ multiplex PCR. The sample has tens of thousands of clones, 86% seen once; the top ten hold 8.5% to 10%. Source: peripheral blood, taken on day 0 of AZD1222 vaccination. The receptor source for this set is an adult in good health.

This chain's CDR3 is CASSFRPEYSGNTIYF. The DNA for the CDR3 is TGTGCCAGCAGCTTTAGGCCCGAGTACTCTGGAAACACCATATATTTT. The chain employs TRBV7-3 and TRBJ1-3; D remains unclear. In germline, CDR1 is SGHTA, CDR2 FQGTGA. The V end was cut by 3 bases, the J end by 0 bases, with 12 bases between. The CDR3 consists of 16 residues.

J is TRBJ1-2 and V is TRBV28; 9 bases fit TRBD1. Per the germline V gene, CDR1 is MDHEN and CDR2 is SYDVKM. This CDR3 has 14 residues. V trimming: 4 bases; J trimming: 2 bases; junction bases outside the gene matches: 2. The CDR3 DNA reads as TGTGCCAGCAGTTACAGGGGGCAGAACTATGGCTACACCTTC. Translation: CASSYRGQNYGYTF.

This chain uses TRBV6-2 or TRBV6-3 with TRBJ1-2, with 8 bases fitting TRBD1. Germline V lookup: CDR1 MNHEY, CDR2 SVGEGT. There are 18 residues in the CDR3. With V trimmed by 6 bases and J by 0 bases, 15 bases remained unmatched. The CDR3 DNA reads as TGTGCCAGCAGGCCTCCGGGGACAGGAATACCAGCTAACTATGGCTACACCTTC. This sequence encodes CASRPPGTGIPANYGYTF.

The gene calls are TRBV5-1 and TRBJ2-5, with D maybe TRBD1 (6 bases). The CDR3 loop spans 14 amino acids. Germline CDR1 is SGHRS and CDR2 is YFSETQ. Trimming stripped 0 bases from V and 2 bases from J, with 8 bases between. The CDR3 spells CASSLVQGQETQYF. CDR3 DNA: TGCGCCAGCAGCTTGGTACAGGGACAAGAGACCCAGTACTTC.

A note on this clone: This CDR3 is also generated by other DNA sequences in the sample. The J gene is TRBJ1-1, the V gene TRBV11-3; D ambiguous. The CDR3 length is 13 residues. V dropped 1 base and J dropped 1 base, with 4 bases sitting between them. Germline V gene sequence: CDR1 SGHNT, CDR2 YENEEA. The CDR3 bases are TGTGCCAGCAGCTTAGGCGGGAACACTGAAGCTTTCTTT. Translating gives CASSLGGNTEAFF.

The chain uses TRBV5-4 and TRBJ1-6; tentative D call: TRBD1 (5 bases). V was shortened by 5 bases and J by 8 bases, with 20 bases between the two germline ends. There are 16 residues in the CDR3. Looked up from germline, CDR1 is SGHNT and CDR2 is YYREEE (reference sequence). The CDR3 spells CASSSGGAPGDSPLHF. In DNA form, the CDR3 reads TGTGCCAGCAGTTCCGGGGGAGCCCCGGGGGATTCACCCCTCCACTTT.

The count of this clone is one. The rearrangement uses TRBV7-2 and TRBJ2-7; the match to TRBD1 covers 7 bases. The length of the CDR3 is 15 residues. Germline V gene lookup returns CDR1 SGHTA and CDR2 FQGNSA. Trimming cost V 4 bases and J 5 bases; bases outside gene matches: 11. The CDR3 bases are TGTGCCAGCAGCTGGGGGCAGGGGGTTATCCACGAGCAGTACTTC. Amino acids: CASSWGQGVIHEQYF.